This passage covers 17 T cell receptor beta chains from one sample sequenced in a study of regulatory T cells in long-lasting Graves disease (dated by TCRdb to about 2021). The library was prepared using multiplex PCR. Sequenced on an Illumina HiSeq 4000. iRepertoire HTBI primers and Arm-PCR amplification of CDR3 regions were used to construct TCR beta libraries. TCRdb trimmed the raw reads at Q25, called clones with MiXCR and kept productive beta chains. Rows merge per CDR3 protein into single entries with the most common DNA and genes. The sample includes about 220,000 distinct CDR3 sequences, with roughly a fifth observed a single time. The ten largest clones add up to approximately 12% of the sample. What this sample's time point label stands for: newly diagnosed GD, antithyroid drugs for less than 3 months. For both TCR sequencing and RNA sequencing, RNA was extracted from PBMCs using TRIzol.

The same sample was also used in a study of T cells in Graves' hyperthyroidism and ophthalmopathy.

Material: peripheral blood mononuclear cells (PBMCs), obtained at new diagnosis, from a patient treated with antithyroid drugs. The receptors stem from a woman in her twenties or thirties with Graves disease. Donor details come from another sample of the same person, matched by shared clones.

This clonotype was seen at least ten times. The chain couples TRBV6-2 or TRBV6-3 to TRBJ2-1, with D perhaps matching TRBD1 or TRBD2 (5 bases each). CDR1 and CDR2 from the germline V gene are MNHEY and SVGEGT. Trimming removed 2 bases from V and 2 bases from J, with 16 bases in between. The CDR3 is made up of 17 amino acids. This chain's CDR3 is CASSYGPGRLAYNEQFF. The CDR3 nucleotides read TGTGCCAGCAGTTACGGGCCGGGACGGTTAGCCTACAATGAGCAGTTCTTC.

This clonotype was recorded at least ten times. For the CDR3, the DNA is TGCGCCAGCAGCTGGCCGGGGACTAGCGGGAGCACCGGGGAGCTGTTTTTT. As protein: CASSWPGTSGSTGELFF. This chain connects TRBV5-1 to TRBJ2-2; 14 positions agree with TRBD2. V was clipped by 3 bases and J by 4 bases; unmatched bases: 5. This CDR3 spans 17 amino acids. The germline gives CDR1 SGHRS, CDR2 YFSETQ. The entire variable domain, with the rest obtained from reference TRBV5-1 and TRBJ2-2, is as follows: KAGVTQTPRYLIKTRGQQVTLSCSPISGHRSVSWYQQTPGQGLQFLFEYFSETQRNKGNFPGRFSGRQFSNSRSEMNVSTLELGDSALYLCASSWPGTSGSTGELFFGEGSRLTVL.

The sample holds many counts of this clonotype. This sequence joins TRBV20-1 and TRBJ2-3; the match to TRBD2 covers 10 bases. Germline V gene sequence: CDR1 DFQATT, CDR2 SNEGSKA (reference sequence). The CDR3 length is 15 residues. Germline trimming cut 4 bases from V and 3 bases from J; bases unmatched to any gene: 7. DNA of the CDR3: TGCAGTGCTATGCCAACTAGCGGGATTACAGATACGCAGTATTTT. It translates to CSAMPTSGITDTQYF.

In this sample, this clonotype turned up many times. The chain carries TRBV6-1 and TRBJ1-4; D not resolved. Trimming pared 7 bases from V and 8 bases from J, leaving 17 bases between. The CDR3 covers 14 residues. Germline CDR1 is MNHNS and CDR2 is SASEGT. The CDR3 nucleotides read TGTGCCAGCACAATCTACGGCGGGAGGGAAAAACTGTTTTTT. Its protein is CASTIYGGREKLFF.

This clonotype came up a few times. This chain uses TRBV11-3 with TRBJ2-6, with 7 bases matching TRBD1. This CDR3 has 17 residues. Germline values: CDR1 SGHNT, CDR2 YENEEA. V lost 4 bases, J lost 0 bases, and 6 bases stayed unmatched. The CDR3 reads CASSSQGSSSGANVLTF. In nucleotides, the CDR3 is TGTGCCAGCAGCTCACAGGGGTCTTCCTCTGGGGCCAACGTCCTGACTTTC. Combining the CDR3 with reference TRBV11-3 and TRBJ2-6 gives the whole variable domain EAGVVQSPRYKIIEKKQPVAFWCNPISGHNTLYWYLQNLGQGPELLIRYENEEAVDDSQLPKDRFSAERLKGVDSTLKIQPAELGDSAVYLCASSSQGSSSGANVLTFGAGSRLTVL.

This clonotype has a count of ten or more. The genes are TRBV27 and TRBJ1-4; D might be TRBD1 (5 bases). The CDR3 length is 15 residues. Trimming shortened V by 5 bases and J by 1 base, and 11 bases separated the two germline ends. CDR1 is MNHEY and CDR2 is SMNVEV in the germline V gene (reference sequence). The CDR3 spells CASSPQGITNEKLFF. CDR3 DNA sequence: TGTGCCAGCAGTCCCCAGGGTATAACTAATGAAAAACTGTTTTTT.

In this sample, this clonotype turned up a few times. V and J are TRBV19 and TRBJ2-7; no clear D gene. The CDR3 covers 12 residues. Germline-derived CDR1 and CDR2 are LNHDA and SQIVND (reference sequence). The V gene lost 4 bases and the J gene lost 3 bases, with 7 bases spanning the gap. CDR3: CASSTKNYEQYF. The CDR3 DNA reads TGTGCCAGTAGTACCAAAAACTACGAGCAGTACTTC.

V usage is TRBV7-8 and J usage is TRBJ2-1; the D gene is possibly TRBD1 (6 bases). This CDR3 is built from 15 residues. Germline lookup yields CDR1 SGHVS and CDR2 FQNEAQ. The V gene lost 2 bases and the J gene lost 2 bases, with 10 bases spanning the gap. The CDR3 region is CASSLLEGAYNEQFF. CDR3 sequence (DNA): TGTGCCAGCAGCTTATTAGAGGGGGCCTACAATGAGCAGTTCTTC.

This clonotype has ten or more counts. The chain links TRBV29-1 to TRBJ1-2; TRBD1 agrees at 7 bases. CDR3 length: 13 residues. V lost 4 bases, J lost 4 bases, and 6 bases stayed unmatched. Germline V lookup: CDR1 SQVTM, CDR2 ANQGSEA. CDR3 in amino acids: CSVGETGFYGYTF. In DNA, the CDR3 is TGCAGCGTTGGGGAGACAGGGTTCTATGGCTACACCTTC.

This clonotype was seen a handful of times. One junction end disagrees with the germline gene, perhaps due to a read error. This rearrangement joins TRBV12-3 or TRBV12-4 to TRBJ1-1; TRBD1 might be the D (6 bases). The CDR3 is made up of 15 amino acids. The CDR3 nucleotides are TGTGCCAGCAGCCGAGGGGGTCCGGGGAACACTGAAGCTTCCTTT. This translates into CASSRGGPGNTEASF.

This clonotype was counted many times. The chain links TRBV29-1 to TRBJ2-7, with 12 bases aligning to TRBD2. This CDR3 has 13 residues. Germline loops: CDR1 SQVTM, CDR2 ANQGSEA. V dropped 4 bases and J dropped 4; count of bases not matched to a gene: 2. Here the CDR3 DNA reads TGCAGCGTTGGGACTAGCGGGATGTACGAGCAGTACTTC. Protein sequence: CSVGTSGMYEQYF.

This clonotype was counted ten times or more. This chain connects TRBV6-1 to TRBJ2-2, with D perhaps matching TRBD2 (5 bases). V was shortened by 4 bases and J by 6 bases, with 9 bases between the two germline ends. The CDR3 has 13 residues. Per germline, CDR1 MNHNS and CDR2 SASEGT. CDR3 sequence reads: CASSASGSGELFF. The CDR3 DNA reads TGTGCCAGCAGTGCATCGGGGTCCGGGGAGCTGTTTTTT.

Comment on this clonotype: One end of the junction is discordant with germline, which a read error may explain. This sequence joins TRBV18 and TRBJ2-2; TRBD1 agrees at 9 bases. The CDR3 consists of 16 residues. CDR1 and CDR2 from the germline V gene are KGHSH and LQKENI. CDR3 in amino acids: CASSPGTGSDTGELFF. The CDR3 bases are TGTGCCAGCTCACCGGGGACAGGGTCGGACACAGGGGAGCTGTTTTTT. Filled out from reference TRBV18 and TRBJ2-2, the complete variable domain reads NAGVMQNPRHLVRRRGQEARLRCSPMKGHSHVYWYRQLPEEGLKFMVYLQKENIIDESGMPKERFSAEFPKEGPSILRIQQVVRGDSAAYFCASSPGTGSDTGELFFGEGSRLTVL.

This clonotype appeared many times. The chain has TRBV28 and TRBJ1-2, with D uncertain. In germline, CDR1 is MDHEN, CDR2 SYDVKM. V lost 5 bases and J 2 bases, leaving 6 bases between the germline ends. The CDR3 runs 12 residues. The chain's CDR3 is CASSLRNYGYTF. The DNA of the CDR3 is TGTGCCAGCAGTCTGAGGAACTATGGCTACACCTTC.

This chain links TRBV11-3 with TRBJ1-1; D possibly corresponds to TRBD1 (6 bases). The CDR3 consists of 14 residues. V shed 7 bases and J shed 0 bases, with 12 bases lying between them. Germline CDR1 and CDR2: SGHNT and YENEEA. The CDR3 loop reads CASTRGAMNTEAFF. CDR3 in DNA: TGTGCCAGCACCAGGGGCGCCATGAACACTGAAGCTTTCTTT. The full variable domain, completed using reference TRBV11-3 and TRBJ1-1, is EAGVVQSPRYKIIEKKQPVAFWCNPISGHNTLYWYLQNLGQGPELLIRYENEEAVDDSQLPKDRFSAERLKGVDSTLKIQPAELGDSAVYLCASTRGAMNTEAFFGQGTRLTVV.

This clonotype was recorded many times. This chain joins TRBV6-1 and TRBJ1-1, with 7 positions matching TRBD1. Germline V CDR1 and CDR2: MNHNS, SASEGT. The CDR3 is made up of 11 amino acids. V gave up 7 bases and J gave up 10 bases; unmatched junction bases: 6. The CDR3 spells CASTATGRAFF. The CDR3 DNA follows: TGTGCCAGCACTGCGACAGGGAGAGCTTTCTTT.

This clonotype was counted at least ten times. The J gene is TRBJ2-7, the V gene TRBV28; 9 nucleotides align to TRBD1. The CDR3 length is 14 residues. The germline V gene encodes CDR1 MDHEN and CDR2 SYDVKM. The V gene end was trimmed by 7 bases and the J gene end by 2 bases; junction bases not matched to a gene: 6. This chain's CDR3 is CASISGTGPYEQYF. As DNA, the CDR3 is TGTGCCAGCATTTCCGGGACAGGGCCCTACGAGCAGTACTTC.